The 28 T cell receptor beta chains presented below share a single source sample, sequenced in a study of response to subunit inactivated influenza vaccine (dated by TCRdb to the late 2010s). Library preparation employed RT-PCR. The sequencer listed for this sample is Illumina HiSeq 2500. In TCRdb, the public reads were trimmed at Q25 with fastp and aligned with MiXCR, with productive beta chains retained. Rows are combined by CDR3 protein, so each entry shows the most common genes and DNA. The table for this sample lists 800,000 or so distinct CDR3 sequences; approximately 22% of them were counted only once. Roughly 10% of the sample is held by the ten biggest clonotypes. The sample here was PBMCs from blood, taken 5 days after vaccination. Source of these receptors: a man aged 50-60 years who received an inactivated influenza vaccine. Donor details come from another sample of the same person, matched by shared clones.

V gene TRBV10-3 combines with J gene TRBJ2-1, with 13 bases fitting TRBD2. The CDR3 is 16 residues long. The V and J ends lost 6 bases and 6 bases, in that order; junction bases with no gene match: 8. Germline CDR1 is ENHRY and CDR2 is SYGVKD. The CDR3 DNA reads TGTGCCATCAGGGAGACTAGCGGGAGGTTTTTCAATGAGCAGTTCTTC. It specifies CAIRETSGRFFNEQFF.

This clonotype appeared a few times. The chain links TRBV5-1 to TRBJ2-2; a weak D match, TRBD1 (6 bases). The CDR3 sequence is 16 residues long. The germline V gene has CDR1 SGHRS and CDR2 YFSETQ. Trimming took 3 bases from V and 0 from J, leaving 12 bases between them. DNA of the CDR3: TGCGCCAGCAGCTCCTCGGACAGTACGAACACCGGGGAGCTGTTTTTT. Its translation is CASSSSDSTNTGELFF.

V gene TRBV4-3 combines with J gene TRBJ1-1; D call uncertain. Trimming took off 1 base at V and 4 bases at J, with 16 bases between the two ends. The CDR3 has 16 residues. The germline gives CDR1 LGHNA, CDR2 YSLEER. This CDR3 reads CASSQGVAGVGTEAFF. The CDR3 DNA reads TGCGCCAGCAGCCAAGGAGTGGCAGGCGTTGGCACTGAAGCTTTCTTT.

This clonotype was picked up a small number of times. The chain carries TRBV5-1 and TRBJ2-1; D uncertain. Trimming pared 0 bases from V and 9 bases from J, leaving 10 bases between. There are 13 residues in the CDR3. Germline-derived CDR1 and CDR2 are SGHRS and YFSETQ. For the CDR3, the DNA is TGCGCCAGCAGCTTGGTAAAAGACGGTGAGCAGTTCTTC. Translated, it gives CASSLVKDGEQFF. Combining the CDR3 with reference TRBV5-1 and TRBJ2-1 gives the whole variable domain KAGVTQTPRYLIKTRGQQVTLSCSPISGHRSVSWYQQTPGQGLQFLFEYFSETQRNKGNFPGRFSGRQFSNSRSEMNVSTLELGDSALYLCASSLVKDGEQFFGPGTRLTVL.

This clonotype was found a few times. The chain links TRBV3-1 to TRBJ2-1; 9 bases line up with TRBD2. This CDR3 is 17 amino acids long. Trimming cost V 2 bases and J 8 bases; bases outside gene matches: 13. Per germline, CDR1 LGHDT and CDR2 YNNKEL (reference sequence). In DNA, the CDR3 is TGTGCCAGCAGCCAACGGGTTTCAGCGGGAGGAGGCGATGAGCAGTTCTTC. Protein: CASSQRVSAGGGDEQFF.

This clonotype was detected a few times. The chain uses TRBV6-2 or TRBV6-3 and TRBJ1-5; D is possibly TRBD1 (5 bases). Trimming stripped 5 bases from V and 12 bases from J, with 11 bases between. Germline CDR1 reads MNHEY; CDR2 reads SVGEGT. The CDR3 consists of 11 residues. The CDR3 region has the DNA TGTGCCAGCAGTACGCTGGGGCTCCAGCATTTT. This translates into CASSTLGLQHF.

The sample holds many counts of this clonotype. The chain has TRBV6-1 and TRBJ2-5; D may be TRBD1 (6 bases). This CDR3 comprises 14 residues. V was shortened by 5 bases and J by 4 bases, with 14 bases between the two germline ends. Looked up from germline, CDR1 is MNHNS and CDR2 is SASEGT. CDR3 residues: CASSRGTGIETQYF. In nucleotides, the CDR3 is TGTGCCAGCAGTCGGGGTACAGGGATAGAGACCCAGTACTTC.

This clonotype was recorded at least ten times. V and J are TRBV20-1 and TRBJ1-1; tentatively, D is TRBD1 (6 bases). Trimming removed 1 base from V and 5 bases from J, with 11 bases in between. Germline assignment: CDR1 DFQATT and CDR2 SNEGSKA (reference sequence). This CDR3 is 13 amino acids long. The CDR3 bases are TGCAGTGCTAGAGTGGCAGGGGTAACTGAAGCTTTCTTT. It yields the protein CSARVAGVTEAFF.

This sequence joins TRBV20-1 and TRBJ1-6; D gene unclear. Deletions cut 5 bases from V and 12 bases from J, with 8 bases between. CDR1 and CDR2 from the germline V gene are DFQATT and SNEGSKA (reference sequence). The CDR3 covers 10 residues. CDR3 DNA: TGCAGTGCTGCCCGTAGACCCCTCCACTTT. This encodes CSAARRPLHF.

As to this clonotype: Germline is not matched at one junction end, which may reflect a read error. The genes are TRBV2 and TRBJ2-1, with a possible D match to TRBD2 (6 bases). The germline CDR1 and CDR2 sequences are SNHLY and FYNNEI. The CDR3 covers 11 residues. CDR3 coding DNA: TGTGCCAGCATCGCGCGGGGAGCTTTCCGGTTC. It encodes CASIARGAFRF.

This clonotype was picked up a small number of times. CDR3 sequence: CASSPEAGTNTEAFF. DNA of the CDR3: TGTGCCAGCAGCCCTGAGGCAGGGACGAACACTGAAGCTTTCTTT. The chain carries TRBV7-6 and TRBJ1-1; the D gene is possibly TRBD1 (5 bases). V shed 5 bases and J shed 1 base, with 14 bases lying between them. Per germline, CDR1 SGHVS and CDR2 FNYEAQ. The CDR3 sequence is 15 residues long.

The genes are TRBV27 and TRBJ1-4; D gene ambiguous. The ends were cut back, 1 base at V and 0 bases at J, with 6 bases in the middle. The CDR3 is 15 residues long. The germline gives CDR1 MNHEY, CDR2 SMNVEV (reference sequence). CDR3 region: CASSLFFATNEKLFF. In DNA form, the CDR3 reads TGTGCCAGCAGTTTATTTTTTGCAACTAATGAAAAACTGTTTTTT.

The chain carries TRBV14 and TRBJ2-7, with D possibly matching TRBD2 (6 bases). Germline-derived CDR1 and CDR2 are SGHDN and FVKESK. The CDR3 is 16 residues long. Trimming removed 2 bases from V and 2 bases from J, with 16 bases in between. The CDR3 region has the DNA TGTGCCAGCAGCCAATCTCGCGGGACGGAGACCTACGAGCAGTACTTC. As protein: CASSQSRGTETYEQYF.

The chain carries TRBV14 and TRBJ2-3, with D possibly being TRBD1 (6 bases). Germline loops: CDR1 SGHDN, CDR2 FVKESK. The CDR3 contains 18 residues. The V gene lost 2 bases and the J gene lost 0 bases, with 18 bases spanning the gap. CDR3 coding DNA: TGTGCCAGCAGCCAAAACACGTTCTGGACAGCGAGCACAGATACGCAGTATTTT. It specifies CASSQNTFWTASTDTQYF.

This clonotype was seen at least ten times. The rearrangement joins TRBV11-2 to TRBJ2-5; D is ambiguous. In germline, CDR1 is SGHAT, CDR2 FQNNGV. This CDR3 contains 12 residues. The V gene lost 5 bases and the J gene lost 5 bases, with 9 bases spanning the gap. Here the CDR3 reads CASSLPGETQYF. The CDR3, as DNA: TGTGCCAGCAGCCTACCTGGGGAGACCCAGTACTTC.

The chain has TRBV5-5 and TRBJ1-6; D may be TRBD1 (5 bases). The CDR3 length is 15 residues. V was trimmed by 4 bases and J by 10 bases, leaving 18 bases between them. Germline CDR1 reads SGHKS; CDR2 reads YYEKEE (reference sequence). CDR3: CASSPGPRKGSPLHF. CDR3 sequence (DNA): TGTGCCAGCAGCCCGGGCCCCAGGAAGGGGTCACCCCTCCACTTT. Together with reference TRBV5-5 and TRBJ1-6, the CDR3 gives the full variable domain: DAGVTQSPTHLIKTRGQQVTLRCSPISGHKSVSWYQQVLGQGPQFIFQYYEKEERGRGNFPDRFSARQFPNYSSELNVNALLLGDSALYLCASSPGPRKGSPLHFGNGTRLTVT.

The chain has TRBV29-1 and TRBJ2-7; a possible D gene is TRBD2 (6 bases). Between the trimmed V and J ends, which lost 1 base and 0 bases, there was a span of 13 bases. In germline, CDR1 is SQVTM, CDR2 ANQGSEA. This CDR3 is 15 amino acids long. The CDR3 DNA reads TGCAGCGTTGAAGGCGGGGAAACCAGCTCCTACGAGCAGTACTTC. Amino acids: CSVEGGETSSYEQYF.

This clonotype has only a few counts. CDR3 loop: CSAKVYGYTF. The CDR3 DNA reads as TGCAGTGCAAAAGTATATGGCTACACCTTC. This rearrangement joins TRBV20-1 to TRBJ1-2; D remains ambiguous. Germline CDR1 reads DFQATT; CDR2 reads SNEGSKA (reference sequence). V was trimmed by 6 bases and J by 5 bases, leaving 7 bases between them. The CDR3 has 10 residues.

This clonotype was counted a few times. The chain is built from TRBV5-6 and TRBJ2-7; D ambiguous. V lost 7 bases, J lost 2 bases, and 16 bases lay in between. CDR3 length equals 14 residues. Germline V CDR1 and CDR2: SGHDT, YYEEEE. The CDR3 region is CASSPGRSTYEQYF. CDR3 bases: TGTGCCAGCTCACCAGGCAGGTCGACCTACGAGCAGTACTTC.

This clonotype was seen a few times. The V and J genes are TRBV6-5 and TRBJ2-1; D possibly uses TRBD1 or TRBD2 (5 bases each). Germline loops: CDR1 MNHEY, CDR2 SVGAGI. Trimming removed 0 bases at V and 7 bases at J, with 19 bases between. CDR3 length: 17 amino acids. The CDR3 reads CASSYSPGPIISNEQFF. DNA of the CDR3: TGTGCCAGCAGTTACTCCCCGGGACCGATCATCTCAAATGAGCAGTTCTTC.

J is TRBJ2-5 and V is TRBV28; 11 nucleotides align to TRBD2. This CDR3 contains 15 residues. The V gene's germline CDR1 is MDHEN and CDR2 SYDVKM. The V and J ends lost 9 bases and 8 bases, in that order; junction bases with no gene match: 14. CDR3 DNA sequence: TGTGCCAGTACCCCCCCGGGACTAGCGGTCCTAACCCAGTACTTC. It codes for CASTPPGLAVLTQYF.

The chain couples TRBV20-1 to TRBJ2-7; perhaps TRBD2 as D (6 bases). Deletions cut 4 bases from V and 2 bases from J, with 21 bases between. CDR3 length: 16 residues. Germline CDR1 DFQATT, CDR2 SNEGSKA (reference sequence). CDR3 protein: CSAMGDSAGTPYEQYF. CDR3 DNA: TGCAGTGCTATGGGTGACTCGGCGGGGACTCCCTACGAGCAGTACTTC.

This clonotype was seen more than once but under ten times. The chain recombines TRBV5-1 with TRBJ2-1; D remains ambiguous. The CDR3 runs 16 residues. The V and J ends lost 0 bases and 6 bases respectively, with 16 bases between them. Germline V gives CDR1 SGHRS, CDR2 YFSETQ. Here the CDR3 reads CASSLDGLPDLNEQFF. CDR3 in DNA: TGCGCCAGCAGCTTGGACGGGCTTCCCGACCTCAATGAGCAGTTCTTC.

The chain uses TRBV28 and TRBJ2-7; weak D call: TRBD1 (5 bases). This CDR3 has 15 amino acids. CDR1 is MDHEN, CDR2 SYDVKM, per germline. V lost 5 bases and J 5 bases, leaving 19 bases between the germline ends. CDR3 protein: CASSPPGQGLDEQYF. The CDR3 nucleotides are TGTGCCAGCAGTCCCCCCGGGCAGGGCCTGGACGAGCAGTACTTC.

The chain recombines TRBV6-1 with TRBJ1-2; TRBD1 matches at 7 bases. Germline V lookup: CDR1 MNHNS, CDR2 SASEGT. V shed 5 bases and J 6 bases; nucleotides not matched to a gene: 6. The CDR3 spans 13 residues. CDR3 amino acids: CASSKGQRNGYTF. DNA for the CDR3: TGTGCCAGCAGTAAGGGACAGAGAAATGGCTACACCTTC.

The gene calls are TRBV4-2 and TRBJ1-2; D not resolved. The ends were cut back, 0 bases at V and 2 bases at J, with 10 bases in the middle. The CDR3 sequence is 15 residues long. CDR1 LGHNA and CDR2 YNFKEQ come from the germline V gene. Here the CDR3 reads CASSQEVTRNYGYTF. As DNA, the CDR3 is TGTGCCAGCAGCCAAGAAGTCACTAGAAACTATGGCTACACCTTC.

In its sample, this clonotype was seen a few times. This chain joins TRBV20-1 and TRBJ2-7, with 11 bases that match TRBD1. This CDR3 has 13 amino acids. The junction had 6 bases not matched to a gene; V was cut back by 6 bases and J by 5 bases. Germline V gene data show CDR1 as DFQATT and CDR2 as SNEGSKA (reference sequence). The CDR3: CSAPGQGVHEQYF. For the CDR3, the DNA is TGCAGTGCCCCGGGACAGGGGGTCCACGAGCAGTACTTC.

The chain has TRBV12-3 or TRBV12-4 and TRBJ2-3; TRBD1 matches at 7 bases. V lost 5 bases to trimming and J lost 2 bases; unmatched junction nucleotides: 7. The CDR3 spans 15 residues. For the CDR3, the DNA is TGTGCCAGCAGTCCGGGACAGTTGTTCACAGATACGCAGTATTTT. This sequence encodes CASSPGQLFTDTQYF.